These T cell receptor beta chains were read from a single sample in a study of blood T cell repertoires in COVID-19. Assay: immunoSEQ multiplex PCR; the TCRdb copy retains only in-frame clones and omits some. The sample records some 66,000 clones, about 80% being singletons. Sequencing used peripheral blood. These receptors came from a man in his sixties with acute or convalescent COVID-19. Each CDR3 is given with its conserved first and last residue. Each record gives: V gene, D gene, CDR3 protein. D genes are given only for firm matches.

TRBV27	TRBD1	CASSRDRGDSGANVLTF
TRBV7-9	TRBD1	CASSLTGAQPQHF
TRBV5-1	-	CASSPRGNGYTF
TRBV6-2/TRBV6-3	-	CASSWTGGGNEQFF
TRBV7-7	TRBD2	CASSSSGLAGGLAGELFF
TRBV10-1	-	CASSVDTGNTIYF
TRBV3-1/TRBV3-2	-	CASSLQGVRIGETQYF
TRBV10-1	TRBD1	CASSEQGARTEAFF
TRBV4-3	TRBD2	CASSQGLAGGVNEQFF
TRBV3-1/TRBV3-2	TRBD2	CASSQRKTSGGPFSEQFF
TRBV30	-	CAWSRQGLQPQHF
TRBV7-9	TRBD2	CASSLDGSGAVDTQYF
TRBV3-1/TRBV3-2	-	CASTRNTNSPLHF
TRBV4-3	-	CASSQETGLRNEQFF
TRBV10-3	TRBD1	CAIRATGGESPLHF
TRBV18	-	CASSPYRAGPNTEAFF
TRBV19	-	CASSRLQDYSTDTQYF
TRBV29-1	-	CSVGVTGGNTEAFF
TRBV21-1	-	CASSAQFQGAGQPQHF
TRBV29-1	TRBD1	CSVDAAGGSSGYTF
TRBV30	TRBD1	CAWSYRDRVNQPQHF
TRBV10-1	TRBD1	CASSETGAGNTEAFF
TRBV11-2	-	CASSWRGDYGYTF
TRBV20-1	TRBD1	CSASSGQGNYEQYF
TRBV10-1	-	CASSESAGEAFF
TRBV5-1	-	CASSLLAPNTGELFF
TRBV6-5	-	CASSPRWTSTDTQYF
TRBV7-9	-	CASSLVAGVRRNTEAFF
TRBV5-1	TRBD1	CASKGTGVDEQFF
TRBV6-5	TRBD1	CASLTGPWNTEAFF
TRBV29-1	TRBD1	CSVDGDRGDEQYF
TRBV24-1	-	CATSAGVDYQPQHF
TRBV7-9	-	CASSFQNTEAFF
TRBV11-3	-	CASSRDTEAFF
TRBV11-3	TRBD1	CASSLARDRPRNEQFF
TRBV6-5	-	CASSLGPGAGELFF
TRBV11-2	-	CASSPIGENTIYF
TRBV10-3	-	CAISEAAAESGYTF
TRBV19	TRBD1	CASSPTGGGQPQHF
TRBV5-5	TRBD1	CASSLAGQGSGYTF